What follows are 12 T cell receptor beta chains derived from one specimen sequenced in a study of shared clonotypes between healthy human individuals. The repertoire was sequenced with immunoSEQ multiplex PCR; TCRdb's copy has only in-frame clones and lacks some. This table has around 2.3 million clones, approximately 96% appearing once. The sequenced sample was naive CD4+ T cells sorted from blood. Described subset: CD45RA+ positively selected. The receptors were gathered from a man in his late teens or twenties in good health.

The chain combines TRBV6-6 with TRBJ2-5; 9 bases fit TRBD1. Germline CDR1 and CDR2: MNHNY and SVGAGI (reference sequence). The CDR3 consists of 13 residues. V lost 5 bases, J lost 10 bases, and 8 bases stayed unmatched. The chain's CDR3 is CASSTQTGGNQYF. CDR3 DNA: TGTGCCAGCAGTACCCAAACAGGGGGCAACCAGTACTTC.

V gene TRBV30 combines with J gene TRBJ1-1; D ambiguous. Trimming removed 3 bases at V and 0 bases at J, with 8 bases between. Germline V lookup: CDR1 GTSNPN, CDR2 SVGIG (reference sequence). There are 13 residues in the CDR3. For the CDR3, the DNA is TGTGCCTGGAGGTACAGACTGAACACTGAAGCTTTCTTT. Translation: CAWRYRLNTEAFF. The full variable domain, with the rest looked up from reference TRBV30 and TRBJ1-1, is SQTIHQWPATLVQPVGSPLSLECTVEGTSNPNLYWYRQAAGRGLQLLFYSVGIGQISSEVPQNLSASRPQDRQFILSSKKLLLSDSGFYLCAWRYRLNTEAFFGQGTRLTVV.

The table lists this clone with a count of one. The J gene is TRBJ2-1, the V gene TRBV7-2, with TRBD2 matching over 13 bases. The J segment lost 6 bases and the V segment lost 5 bases, leaving 13 bases of the junction unmatched. Germline CDR1 reads SGHTA; CDR2 reads FQGNSA. This CDR3 is built from 18 residues. CDR3 sequence: CASSPTPTGLAGSNEQFF. The DNA of the CDR3 is TGTGCCAGCAGCCCTACGCCAACGGGACTAGCGGGGAGCAATGAGCAGTTCTTC.

The chain joins TRBV7-8 to TRBJ1-1; D ambiguous. The length of the CDR3 is 14 residues. Germline assignment: CDR1 SGHVS and CDR2 FQNEAQ. V lost 5 bases to trimming and J lost 3 bases, with 13 bases between them. CDR3 sequence: CASSHVGEHTEAFF. The DNA for the CDR3 is TGTGCCAGCAGCCACGTCGGGGAGCACACTGAAGCTTTCTTT.

V gene TRBV29-1 combines with J gene TRBJ2-1, with D possibly being TRBD1 or TRBD2 (5 bases each). Between the trimmed V and J ends, which lost 4 bases and 6 bases, there was a span of 19 bases. CDR1 and CDR2 from the germline V gene are SQVTM and ANQGSEA. CDR3 length: 15 amino acids. The CDR3 sequence is CSVGAGTSLGNEQFF. CDR3 coding DNA: TGCAGCGTTGGGGCCGGGACGTCGTTGGGCAATGAGCAGTTCTTC.

The rearrangement uses TRBV4-1 and TRBJ1-2, with D hard to call. V gave up 2 bases and J gave up 3 bases, with 16 bases separating them. This CDR3 region has 16 residues. Germline values: CDR1 MGHRA, CDR2 YSYEKL. CDR3: CASSQPRLSPYYGYTF. The CDR3 DNA sequence: TGCGCCAGCAGCCAACCAAGACTCTCGCCTTACTATGGCTACACCTTC.

This clone was picked up one time. This chain links TRBV5-1 with TRBJ2-2; TRBD2 matches 7 bases. Germline CDR1 is SGHRS and CDR2 is YFSETQ. The CDR3 contains 17 residues. V lost 0 bases to trimming and J lost 1 base; unmatched junction nucleotides: 6. The CDR3 loop reads CASSLVPSGKNTGELFF. The CDR3 coding sequence is TGCGCCAGCAGCTTGGTGCCTAGCGGAAAGAACACCGGGGAGCTGTTTTTT.

V usage is TRBV9 and J usage is TRBJ2-1, with TRBD2 identical over 10 bases. V shed 4 bases and J 3 bases; nucleotides not matched to a gene: 7. Germline V lookup: CDR1 SGDLS, CDR2 YYNGEE. The CDR3 sequence is 16 residues long. The CDR3, as DNA: TGTGCCAGCAGCATTGCTAGCGGGGGTAACTACAATGAGCAGTTCTTC. It yields the protein CASSIASGGNYNEQFF.

Worth noting for this clone: In the same sample, other DNA sequences code for this CDR3. The V gene is TRBV5-1, the J gene TRBJ2-2; 7 nucleotides line up with TRBD1. The CDR3 loop spans 14 amino acids. Germline V gives CDR1 SGHRS, CDR2 YFSETQ. V trimming: 0 bases; J trimming: 4 bases; junction bases outside the gene matches: 0. DNA of the CDR3: TGCGCCAGCAGCTTGGGGGACAGCACCGGGGAGCTGTTTTTT. This encodes CASSLGDSTGELFF.

The chain combines TRBV5-1 with TRBJ2-2; D is unclear. The length of the CDR3 is 13 residues. In germline, CDR1 is SGHRS, CDR2 YFSETQ. The V gene lost 6 bases and the J gene lost 2 bases, with 8 bases spanning the gap. For the CDR3, the DNA is TGCGCCAGCAAGGACCAAAACACCGGGGAGCTGTTTTTT. Residues: CASKDQNTGELFF.

This rearrangement joins TRBV30 to TRBJ1-1; no clear D gene. The CDR3 runs 14 residues. The ends were cut back, 0 bases at V and 3 bases at J, with 11 bases in the middle. The germline CDR1 and CDR2 sequences are GTSNPN and SVGIG (reference sequence). CDR3 DNA: TGTGCCTGGAGTGTCCGAGCAGGTTACACTGAAGCTTTCTTT. Translating gives CAWSVRAGYTEAFF.

This chain connects TRBV11-2 to TRBJ2-3; possibly TRBD1 for D (6 bases). The CDR3 is 16 residues long. Trimming stripped 3 bases from V and 0 bases from J, with 13 bases between. In germline, CDR1 is SGHAT, CDR2 FQNNGV. The CDR3 loop is CASSFTPGASTDTQYF. The CDR3 region has the DNA TGTGCCAGCAGCTTCACTCCAGGGGCTAGCACAGATACGCAGTATTTT.